This TCR beta chain appears in the sequencing data of a study of cytomegalovirus exposure and HLA in healthy donors (dated by TCRdb to 2017 to 2019). In terms of the full investigation: An earlier analysis of under 600 of the donors reported 250 to 300 Gb of sequence data and some 120 million unique TCR beta sequences from about 200 million T cells. Approximately 310 gigabases of sequencing data and roughly 90 million unique TCR sequences were included in an early release covering roughly 600 HLA-typed donors. Of the roughly 400 genotyped donors, 81% were placed in the genetic ancestry cluster associated with self-reported Caucasian donors. The aim of the study was to test whether cataloging public T cell receptors could identify signatures of past pathogen exposure. The T cell repertoires of some 670 subjects were profiled by immunosequencing and related to cytomegalovirus serostatus. Besides the first cohort of more than 650 subjects, a separate validation cohort made up of roughly 130 different subjects was used. The study combined high-throughput TCR immunosequencing, statistical association of individual TCRs with disease status, and machine learning to predict cytomegalovirus infection status. In a later analysis, previously published TCR beta repertoires from about 640 donors were re-analyzed and high-resolution HLA genotyping was added so that TCR occurrence patterns could be studied. The later analysis used no new phenotypic data to find candidate immune exposures, relying instead on TCR beta sequences and their occurrence across donors. An earlier analysis of 587 of the donors used high-throughput TCR beta sequencing to judge whether each TCR beta V gene segment behaved as functional or pseudogenic. Donor age, sex, ethnicity and CMV serostatus were compiled alongside the repertoire data. A later genetic analysis took genome-wide SNP genotypes for 398 of the 666 donors and used that subset as a discovery cohort. All discovery cohort repertoires had been generated using a single sequencing platform. HLA typing covered class I and class II loci at four-digit resolution. Typing coverage differed by locus: A, B, C, DRB1 and DQB1 were typed in about 629-630 donors, DQA1 in about 500, DPA1 in 600 to 610, and DPB1 in approximately 450. Because of strong linkage in the cohort, five DR-DQ haplotypes were treated as single units for association and clustering. Among roughly 400 genotyped donors of the cohort, an average of around 240,000 unique TCR beta nucleotide sequences were sequenced per donor, roughly 18% of them non-productive.

The research as a whole found: CMV serostatus was the only immune exposure information available for the cohort. A further reported finding was that TCR beta sequences accurately predicted the HLA-A and HLA-B alleles for most subjects in the first cohort. A cluster of highly shared sequence variants was judged likely to represent a technical artifact of the sequencing pipeline. Because HLA typing was missing for some donors at each locus, association tests included only the typed subset. When HLA alleles, especially DR and DQ, strongly co-occurred, attributing TCR associations to individual alleles was difficult. Around 16 rarely observed V segments, including chromosome 9 orphons, were excluded from the earlier analysis of almost 600 of the donors because counts were too low. According to a later analysis, parvovirus B19, influenza, CMV and Epstein-Barr virus appeared linked to several top co-occurrence clusters. Most CMV-associated TCR beta chains appeared to be HLA-restricted in a later analysis, and the HLA associations seemed to be driven largely by CMV exposure. Most TCR sequences were seen in very few donors, while some public TCRs were found in many individuals. In an earlier analysis of 587 of the donors, most TCR beta V segments appeared in productive rearrangements about 87% or about 30% of the time, broadly matching IMGT annotations. A later analysis found that TCR association rates varied across HLA loci, with DRB1 alleles showing the most associated TCRs and HLA-C alleles the fewest. This cohort had only TCR beta chains sequenced, and the lack of alpha or paired-chain data limited which features could be detected. According to the authors, the approach could potentially be generalized to other disease states and immunological phenotypes. At a false discovery rate of 0.05, a later analysis linked around 17,000 TCR beta sequences to specific HLA alleles. Roughly uniform sequencing depth across donors was assumed in presence/absence analyses, although this assumption may not hold. Correlated functional status among segregating V segments might be attributable to linkage disequilibrium, but an unknown experimental factor could not be ruled out. In a later analysis, HLA-associated TCR beta chains were found to be more clonally expanded and to have lower generation probabilities than equally common non-associated chains. Compared with the roughly 700-donor mean, donors in an Asian-associated ancestry cluster had fewer N-insertions in productive TCRs, according to a later genetic analysis. The classifier was reported to diagnose cytomegalovirus status with high specificity and sensitivity in both the original cohort and the validation cohort. The study gave a list of under 200 TCR beta chains associated with cytomegalovirus. A later genetic analysis associated a missense DCLRE1C variant with V-gene and J-gene trimming of TCR beta chains, and an independent cohort replicated the association. A few of the identified cytomegalovirus-associated TCR beta chains were confirmed in vitro to be specific for cytomegalovirus antigens.

In total, roughly 670 healthy bone marrow donors made up the cohort. Cohort members were all nominally healthy when sampled, although unrecorded immune exposures were likely present. The donor tested CMV seronegative and was one of the 352 seronegative cohort members. Each donor provided a peripheral blood sample, and peripheral blood mononuclear cells were used for TCR beta sequencing. Genomic DNA extraction from the blood cell samples was performed with the Qiagen DNeasy Blood Extraction Kit. Receptor libraries were prepared by the immunoSEQ multiplex PCR assay. The multiplex PCR relied on a mix of 60 forward primers for TCR Vbeta segments and 13 reverse primers for TCR Jbeta segments. The CDR3 region of rearranged TCR beta genes was amplified from genomic DNA with a multiplex PCR assay. On the Illumina HiSeq System, the amplified TCR beta libraries were sequenced as 87-base-pair reads. Regarding the original processing steps: In a later analysis, some 80 million unique TCR beta chains were counted across the roughly 670 repertoires, and approximately 11 million of these chains were shared by at least two donors. A nearest-neighbor algorithm error-corrected the raw reads and collapsed the reads into unique sequences, merging closely related sequences to remove PCR and sequencing errors. CDR3 sequences were aligned to IMGT reference sequences to assign V, D and J gene segments. Each retained sequence needed at least a six-nucleotide match to both a V gene segment and a J gene segment. A rearrangement was called productive if the CDR3 had no stop codons and remained in frame with V and J, and every other rearrangement was called non-productive. Following IMGT convention, CDR3 was defined as the stretch from the second conserved V-encoded cysteine up to the conserved J-encoded phenylalanine. The earlier analysis of fewer than 700 of the donors excluded sequences that lacked an unambiguous match to a single V gene segment. An earlier analysis of a few hundred of the donors classified V segments as functional when productive rearrangements were above 56.7% and as segregating when the standard deviation between donors was above 5%. To diagnose cytomegalovirus status from the catalog of TCR beta chain sequences, a statistical classification framework was built. A later analysis assigned V and J genes by comparing TCR nucleotide sequences with IMGT/GENE-DB human TR gene sequences. The TCRdist pipeline was used in a later analysis to assign CDR3 sequences and most-parsimonious VDJ recombination scenarios. In a later analysis, each TCR beta chain was defined by its CDR3 amino acid sequence together with its V-gene family, and reads without a unique V-gene family were excluded. A later analysis removed 592 highly shared, low-generation-probability nucleotide sequences to deal with suspected cross-contamination and a sequencing artifact. In a later analysis, a clonal expansion index for each public chain was calculated from normalized within-repertoire ranks of inferred template counts. In a later analysis, generation probabilities were computed using a VDJ recombination model fitted to out-of-frame rearrangements, and the results were checked against IGoR. In a later analysis, hypergeometric tests were used to score TCR-TCR, TCR-HLA and TCR-CMV co-occurrence, with a repertoire-size bias correction applied to TCR pairs. In a later analysis, false discovery rates were estimated by permuting HLA or CMV assignments 20 times. In a later analysis, co-occurring TCRs were grouped with DBSCAN, and TCRdist sequence similarity was added when clustering was performed within HLA-allele-positive subsets. For co-occurrence clustering, repertoires with fewer than 30,000 or more than 120,000 public chains were excluded, along with five repertoires with anomalous nucleotide sharing. In its TCRdb copy, this immuneACCESS table keeps in-frame sequences only and misses some clones. Where compared with another copy, unresolved V genes explain less than half of these, and the others have no known cause. V, J and clone size are those of that table, while D and trimming were read from the DNA. The sample yields roughly 66,000 clones; approximately 58% were counted once. Of the sample, over 2.5% is held by the ten largest clones.

To note about this clone: The antigen it binds to is not known. No base-level quality is on record; no much larger clone is a single base apart.

The source of this sequence is a woman aged 45-59 years in good health and CMV-seronegative. Input material: PBMCs.

The CDR3 protein sequence reads: CASSLSTGGGRETQYF. At the DNA level, the sequence is TGTGCCAGCAGCTTGAGTACGGGAGGGGGGAGGGAGACCCAGTACTTC. The rearranged segments are TRBV5-4 and TRBJ2-5; 8 bases in between match TRBD2. The CDR3 runs 16 amino acids, cysteine and phenylalanine included. The DNA shown is the 48-base CDR3, in frame from base 1. CDR1 SGHNT and CDR2 YYREEE are derived from the germline V gene (reference sequence). After removal of 1 base from V and 5 bases from J, the junction retains 10 bases not matched to a gene.